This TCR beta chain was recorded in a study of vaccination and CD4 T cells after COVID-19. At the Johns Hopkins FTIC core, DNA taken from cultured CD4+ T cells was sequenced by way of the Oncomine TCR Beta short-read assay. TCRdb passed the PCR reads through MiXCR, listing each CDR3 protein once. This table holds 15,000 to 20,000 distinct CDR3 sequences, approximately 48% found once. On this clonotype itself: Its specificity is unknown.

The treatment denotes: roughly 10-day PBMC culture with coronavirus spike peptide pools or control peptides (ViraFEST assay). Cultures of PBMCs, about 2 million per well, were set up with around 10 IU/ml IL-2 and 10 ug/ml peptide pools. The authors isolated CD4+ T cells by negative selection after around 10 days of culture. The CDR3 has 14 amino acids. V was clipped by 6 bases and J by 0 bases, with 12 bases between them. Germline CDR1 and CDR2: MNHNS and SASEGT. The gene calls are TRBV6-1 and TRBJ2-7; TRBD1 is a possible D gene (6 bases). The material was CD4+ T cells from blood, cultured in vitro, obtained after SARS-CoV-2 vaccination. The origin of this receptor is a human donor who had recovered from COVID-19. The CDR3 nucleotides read TGTGCCAGCAGCCCTCCGACAGGCTCCTACGAGCAGTACTTC. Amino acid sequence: CASSPPTGSYEQYF.